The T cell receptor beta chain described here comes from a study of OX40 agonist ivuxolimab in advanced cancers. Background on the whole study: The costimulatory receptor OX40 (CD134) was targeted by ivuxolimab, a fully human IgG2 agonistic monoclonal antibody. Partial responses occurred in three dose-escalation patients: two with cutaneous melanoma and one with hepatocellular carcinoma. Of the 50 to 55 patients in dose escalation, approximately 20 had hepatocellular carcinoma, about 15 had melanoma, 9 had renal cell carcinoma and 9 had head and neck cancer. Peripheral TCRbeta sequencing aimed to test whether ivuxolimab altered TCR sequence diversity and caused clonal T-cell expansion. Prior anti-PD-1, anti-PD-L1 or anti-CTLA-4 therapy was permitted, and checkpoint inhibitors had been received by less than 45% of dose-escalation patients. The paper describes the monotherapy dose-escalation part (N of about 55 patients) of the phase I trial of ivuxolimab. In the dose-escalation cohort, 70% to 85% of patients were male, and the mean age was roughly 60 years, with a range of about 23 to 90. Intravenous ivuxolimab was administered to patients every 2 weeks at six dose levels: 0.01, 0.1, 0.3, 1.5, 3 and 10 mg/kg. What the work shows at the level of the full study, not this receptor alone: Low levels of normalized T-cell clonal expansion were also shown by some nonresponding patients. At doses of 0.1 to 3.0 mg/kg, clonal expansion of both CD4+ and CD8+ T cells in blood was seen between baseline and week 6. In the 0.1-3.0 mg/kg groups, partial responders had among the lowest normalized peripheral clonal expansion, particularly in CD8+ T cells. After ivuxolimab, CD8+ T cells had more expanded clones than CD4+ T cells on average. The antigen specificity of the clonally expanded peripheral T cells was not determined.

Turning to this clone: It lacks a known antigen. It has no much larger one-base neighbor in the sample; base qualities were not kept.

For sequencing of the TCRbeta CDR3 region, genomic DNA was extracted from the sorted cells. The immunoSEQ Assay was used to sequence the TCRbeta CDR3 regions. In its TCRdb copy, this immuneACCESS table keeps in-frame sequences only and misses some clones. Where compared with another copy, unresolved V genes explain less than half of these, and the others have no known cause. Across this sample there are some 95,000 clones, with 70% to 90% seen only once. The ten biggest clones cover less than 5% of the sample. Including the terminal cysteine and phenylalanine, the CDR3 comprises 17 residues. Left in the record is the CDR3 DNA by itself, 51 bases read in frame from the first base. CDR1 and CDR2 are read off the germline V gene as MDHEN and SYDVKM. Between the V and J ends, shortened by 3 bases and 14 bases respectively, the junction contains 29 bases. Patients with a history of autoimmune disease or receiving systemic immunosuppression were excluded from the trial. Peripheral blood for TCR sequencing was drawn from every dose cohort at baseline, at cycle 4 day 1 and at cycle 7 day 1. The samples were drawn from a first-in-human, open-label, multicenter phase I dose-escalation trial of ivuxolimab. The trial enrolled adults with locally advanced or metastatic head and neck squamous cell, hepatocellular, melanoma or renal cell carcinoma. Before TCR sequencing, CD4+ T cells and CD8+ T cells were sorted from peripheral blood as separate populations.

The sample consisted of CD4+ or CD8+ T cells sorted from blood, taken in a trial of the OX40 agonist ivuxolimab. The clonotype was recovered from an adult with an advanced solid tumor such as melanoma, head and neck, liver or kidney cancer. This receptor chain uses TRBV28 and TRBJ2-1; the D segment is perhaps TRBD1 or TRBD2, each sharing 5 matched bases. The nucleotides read TGTGCCAGCAGTTTGGGGGTGAGGGGAGTCTTGGTACGAGTAAAGTTCTTC. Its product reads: CASSLGVRGVLVRVKFF.